This T cell receptor (beta chain) was identified in a study of blood T cell repertoires in COVID-19. This clone was recorded once. Only in-frame clones appear in the TCRdb table, and some are missing; sequencing was by immunoSEQ multiplex PCR. The profile shows under 95,000 clones, roughly 89% of them singletons. Sequenced material: peripheral blood. The receptor comes from a woman in her fifties or sixties with acute or convalescent COVID-19.

CDR3 residues: CSTKDSNNSPLHF. The CDR3 DNA reads as TGCAGCACAAAGGACAGTAATAATTCACCCCTCCACTTT. J is TRBJ1-6 and V is TRBV29-1; D is perhaps TRBD1 (6 bases). The CDR3 loop spans 13 amino acids. Germline V gene data show CDR1 as SQVTM and CDR2 as ANQGSEA. Deletions cut 8 bases from V and 5 bases from J, with 13 bases between.